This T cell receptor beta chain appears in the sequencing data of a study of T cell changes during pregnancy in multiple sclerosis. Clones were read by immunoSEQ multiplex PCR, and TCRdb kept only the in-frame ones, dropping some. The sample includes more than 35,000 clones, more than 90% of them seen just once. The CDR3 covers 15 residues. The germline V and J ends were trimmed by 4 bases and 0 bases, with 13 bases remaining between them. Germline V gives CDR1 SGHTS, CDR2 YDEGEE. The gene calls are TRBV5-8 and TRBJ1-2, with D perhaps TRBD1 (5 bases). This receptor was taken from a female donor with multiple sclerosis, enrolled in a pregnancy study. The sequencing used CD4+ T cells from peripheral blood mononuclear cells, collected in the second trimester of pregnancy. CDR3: CASSMGLTANYGYTF. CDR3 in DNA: TGTGCCAGCAGCATGGGACTGACAGCTAACTATGGCTACACCTTC.